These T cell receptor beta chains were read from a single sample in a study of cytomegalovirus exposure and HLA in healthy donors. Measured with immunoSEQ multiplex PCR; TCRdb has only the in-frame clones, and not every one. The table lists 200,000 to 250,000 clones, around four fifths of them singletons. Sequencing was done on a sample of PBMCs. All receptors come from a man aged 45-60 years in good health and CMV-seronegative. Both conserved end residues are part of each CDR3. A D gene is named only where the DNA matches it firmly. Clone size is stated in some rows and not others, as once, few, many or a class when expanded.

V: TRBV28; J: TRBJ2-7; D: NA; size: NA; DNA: TGTGCCAGCAGATCCGGGACAATTCCCTACGAGCAGTACTTC; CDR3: CASRSGTIPYEQYF
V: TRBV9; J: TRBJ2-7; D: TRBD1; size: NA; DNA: TGTGCCAGCAGCGTAGCTCCGGACAGGGGAGACTACGAGCAGTACTTC; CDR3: CASSVAPDRGDYEQYF
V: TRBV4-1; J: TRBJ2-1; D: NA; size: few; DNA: TGCGCCAGCAGCCAGGTTGTGGGGGGAGCGGTAGGATACAATGAGCAGTTCTTC; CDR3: CASSQVVGGAVGYNEQFF
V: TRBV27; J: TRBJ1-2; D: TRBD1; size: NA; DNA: TGTGCCAGCAGTTTCCGGGACAGGGTGGGGAGTGGCTACACCTTC; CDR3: CASSFRDRVGSGYTF
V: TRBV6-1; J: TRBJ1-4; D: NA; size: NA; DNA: TGTGCCAGCAGTGAAGCGAGCTTTGATGAAAAACTGTTTTTT; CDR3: CASSEASFDEKLFF
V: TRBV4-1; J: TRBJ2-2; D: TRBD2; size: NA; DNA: TGCGCCAGCAGCCAAGGGACTAGCGGGAGTACCGGGGAGCTGTTTTTT; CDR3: CASSQGTSGSTGELFF
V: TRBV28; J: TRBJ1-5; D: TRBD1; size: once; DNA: TGTGCCAGCAGTTTGGGGACAGCAAATCAGCCCCAGCATTTT; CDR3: CASSLGTANQPQHF
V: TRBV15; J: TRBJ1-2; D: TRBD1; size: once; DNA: TGTGCCACCAGTTCCGCGGGACAGCAATATGGCTACACCTTC; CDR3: CATSSAGQQYGYTF
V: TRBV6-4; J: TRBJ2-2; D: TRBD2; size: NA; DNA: TGTGCCAGCAGTGGACTAGCGGGAGGTTCCGGGGAGCTGTTTTTT; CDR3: CASSGLAGGSGELFF
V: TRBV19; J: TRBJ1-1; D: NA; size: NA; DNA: TGTGCCAGTAGTGACCGGGACACCGGGAATCCTGAAGCTTTCTTT; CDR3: CASSDRDTGNPEAFF
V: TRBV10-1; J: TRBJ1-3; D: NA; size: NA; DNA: TGCGCCAGCAGCTCCACAGGGTTTGGAAACACCATATATTTT; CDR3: CASSSTGFGNTIYF
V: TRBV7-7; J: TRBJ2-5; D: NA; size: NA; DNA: TGTGCCAGCAGCTTCTCTGGCGGGGAGACCCAGTACTTC; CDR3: CASSFSGGETQYF
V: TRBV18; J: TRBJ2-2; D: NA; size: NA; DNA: TGTGCCAGCTCACCACAGGACACGGAGCTGTTTTTT; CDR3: CASSPQDTELFF
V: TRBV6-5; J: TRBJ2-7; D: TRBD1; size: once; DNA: TGTGCCAGCAGTAACGACAGGGGGCCTACCTACGAGCAGTACTTC; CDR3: CASSNDRGPTYEQYF
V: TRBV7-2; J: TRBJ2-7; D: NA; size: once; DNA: TGTGCCAGCAGCCCCATGGGGGGCTACGAGCAGTACTTC; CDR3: CASSPMGGYEQYF
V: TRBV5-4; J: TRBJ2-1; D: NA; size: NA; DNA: TGTGCCAGCAGCTTGGCCACGGCTAGCCTTGAGCAGTTCTTC; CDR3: CASSLATASLEQFF
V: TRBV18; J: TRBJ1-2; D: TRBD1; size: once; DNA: TGTGCCAGCTCACCATCGGCAGGGGGTAATGGCGGCTACACCTTC; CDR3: CASSPSAGGNGGYTF
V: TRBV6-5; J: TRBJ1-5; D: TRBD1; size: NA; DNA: TGTGCCAGCAGTTACGACAGGGGGAATCAGCCCCAGCATTTT; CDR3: CASSYDRGNQPQHF
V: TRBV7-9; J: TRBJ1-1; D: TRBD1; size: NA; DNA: TGTGCCAGCAGCTTCGGACAGGGGACGGGGACTGAAGCTTTCTTT; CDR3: CASSFGQGTGTEAFF
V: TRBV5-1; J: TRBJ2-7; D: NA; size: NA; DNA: TGCGCCAGCAGCGCCCGGACAAGTAGCAACGAGCAGTACTTC; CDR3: CASSARTSSNEQYF
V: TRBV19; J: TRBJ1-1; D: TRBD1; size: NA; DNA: TGTGCCATGGACAGGGGGCCTTACGTGAACACTGAAGCTTTCTTT; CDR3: CAMDRGPYVNTEAFF
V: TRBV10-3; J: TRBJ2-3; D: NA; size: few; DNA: TGTGCCATCAACGGGGAGGGCACAGATACGCAGTATTTT; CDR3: CAINGEGTDTQYF
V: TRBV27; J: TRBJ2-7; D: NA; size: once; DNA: TGTGCCAGCAGCGTTGGGCCGGCGCCCACCTCGGTGCAGTACTTC; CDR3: CASSVGPAPTSVQYF
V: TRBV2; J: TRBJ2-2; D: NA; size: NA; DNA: TGTGCCAGCAGTGAAAACGGACTGTTCGCGAACACCGGGGAGCTGTTTTTT; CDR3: CASSENGLFANTGELFF
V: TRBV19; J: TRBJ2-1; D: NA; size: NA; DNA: TGTGCCAGTAGTGTACAGGGGGGGACCTACAATGAGCAGTTCTTC; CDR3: CASSVQGGTYNEQFF
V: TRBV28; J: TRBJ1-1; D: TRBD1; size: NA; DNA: TGTGCCAGCAGCTCAGGGGGCGCGAGCACTGAAGCTTTCTTT; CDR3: CASSSGGASTEAFF
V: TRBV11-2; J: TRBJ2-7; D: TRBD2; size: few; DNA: TGTGCCAGCAGCCCCAGTCTAGCGGGAGTAGGGCAGTACTTC; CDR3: CASSPSLAGVGQYF
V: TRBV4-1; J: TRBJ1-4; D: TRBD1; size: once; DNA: TGCGCCAGCAGCCTCGCAGGGACAGGTAATGAAAAACTGTTTTTT; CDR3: CASSLAGTGNEKLFF
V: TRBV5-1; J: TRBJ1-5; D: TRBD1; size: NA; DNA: TGCGCCAGCAGCCCGGGGACAGGGAACAGCCTCCAGCATTTT; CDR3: CASSPGTGNSLQHF
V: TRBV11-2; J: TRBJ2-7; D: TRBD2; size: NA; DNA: TGTGCCAGCAGCCCCCGGGGGGAAAACTACGAGCAGTACTTC; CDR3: CASSPRGENYEQYF
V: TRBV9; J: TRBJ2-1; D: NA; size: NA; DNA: TGTGCCAGCAGCGTAGGGCGCGGAATTGAGCAGTTCTTC; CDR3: CASSVGRGIEQFF
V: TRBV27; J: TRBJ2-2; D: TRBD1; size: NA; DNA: TGTGCCAGCAGTGCACGACAGGGGTACACCGGGGAGCTGTTTTTT; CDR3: CASSARQGYTGELFF
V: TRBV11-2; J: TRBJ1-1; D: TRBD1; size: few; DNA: TGTGCCAGCAGCTTCCCCCGGGACAGCATGAACACTGAAGCTTTCTTT; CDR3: CASSFPRDSMNTEAFF
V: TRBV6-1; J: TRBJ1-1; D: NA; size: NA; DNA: TGTGCCAGCAGTGAAGTTTGGCGGCTCACTGAAGCTTTCTTT; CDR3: CASSEVWRLTEAFF
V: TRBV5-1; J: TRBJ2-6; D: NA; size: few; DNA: TGCGCCAGCAGCTTGGCGGTCTCTGGGGCCAACGTCCTGACTTTC; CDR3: CASSLAVSGANVLTF
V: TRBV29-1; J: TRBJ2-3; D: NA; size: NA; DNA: TGCAGCGCTCTACCCACAGGGAATACGCAGTATTTT; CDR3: CSALPTGNTQYF
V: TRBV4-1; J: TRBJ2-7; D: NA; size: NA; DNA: TGCGCCAGCAGCCAAGACGGAGGGACCTACGAGCAGTACTTC; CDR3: CASSQDGGTYEQYF
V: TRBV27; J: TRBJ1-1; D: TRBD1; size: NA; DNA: TGTGCCAGCAGTTCATCCCAGGGGGCGAGAACTGAAGCTTTCTTT; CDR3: CASSSSQGARTEAFF
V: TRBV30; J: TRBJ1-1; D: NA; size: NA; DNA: TGTGCCTGGAGTGCCCAGGGGAACACTGAAGCTTTCTTT; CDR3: CAWSAQGNTEAFF
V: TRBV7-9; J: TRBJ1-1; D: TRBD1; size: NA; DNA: TGTGCCAGCAGCCTCCAGACAGGGGGCACTGAAGCTTTCTTT; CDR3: CASSLQTGGTEAFF
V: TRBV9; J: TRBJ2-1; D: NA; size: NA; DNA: TGTGCCAGCAGCGGCCCGAATGGGCGGGATGAGCAGTTCTTC; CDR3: CASSGPNGRDEQFF
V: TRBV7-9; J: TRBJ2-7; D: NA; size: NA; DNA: TGTGCCAGCAGCTTAAAAGGGGCCTACGAGCAGTACTTC; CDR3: CASSLKGAYEQYF